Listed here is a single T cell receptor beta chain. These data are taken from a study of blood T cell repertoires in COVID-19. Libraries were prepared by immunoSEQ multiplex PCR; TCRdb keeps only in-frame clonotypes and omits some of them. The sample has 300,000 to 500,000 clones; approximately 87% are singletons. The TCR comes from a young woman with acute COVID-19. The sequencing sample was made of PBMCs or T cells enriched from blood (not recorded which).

The CDR3 protein is CASSEGVGLYNEQFF. The CDR3 DNA reads as TGTGCCAGCAGCGAAGGGGTAGGCTTATACAATGAGCAGTTCTTC. This chain joins TRBV7-8 and TRBJ2-1; weak D call: TRBD1 (5 bases). Germline V gene lookup returns CDR1 SGHVS and CDR2 FQNEAQ. The CDR3 is 15 amino acids. The V and J ends lost 5 bases and 4 bases respectively, with 15 bases between them.